These T cell receptor beta chains were read from a single sample in a study of blood T cell repertoires in COVID-19. The repertoire was sequenced with immunoSEQ multiplex PCR; TCRdb's copy has only in-frame clones and lacks some. The repertoire has roughly 200,000 clones, 85% of them found once; the top ten carry over 15%. Sequences were obtained from peripheral blood. These receptors originate from a person aged 65 to 85 with COVID-19, enrolled during active disease. CDR3s include the opening cysteine and the closing phenylalanine or tryptophan. The D gene is left open where the match is weak. Clone sizes are given selectively: once, few, many, or a class where the clone is expanded.

D,J,size,V,DNA,CDR3
-,TRBJ1-4,-,TRBV28,TGTGCCAGCAGTCCGGTGGACAGTATTGAAAAACTGTTTTTT,CASSPVDSIEKLFF
-,TRBJ1-1,-,TRBV27,TGTGCCAGCAGTTTAAGGGGAACTGAAGCTTTCTTT,CASSLRGTEAFF
-,TRBJ2-3,-,TRBV2,TGTGCCAGCCCGGGTCGGGGGGCGGATACGCAGTATTTT,CASPGRGADTQYF
TRBD1,TRBJ1-6,-,TRBV30,TGTGCCTGGAAAGTCCGGGACAGGGGTAATTCACCCCTCCACTTT,CAWKVRDRGNSPLHF
-,TRBJ1-6,-,TRBV7-9,TGTGCCAGCAGCCACAGGGATCCCAATTCACCCCTCCACTTT,CASSHRDPNSPLHF
-,TRBJ2-7,-,TRBV30,TGTGCCTGGAGTTTACAGGGTGGGGAGCAGTACTTC,CAWSLQGGEQYF
-,TRBJ1-5,-,TRBV19,TGTGCCAGTAGCCGCAGAGGAGAGTCCTATCAGCCCCAGCATTTT,CASSRRGESYQPQHF
-,TRBJ1-1,-,TRBV5-6,TGTGCCAGCATTAAAGACTTTGAAGCTTTCTTT,CASIKDFEAFF
TRBD2,TRBJ2-7,-,TRBV5-4,TGTGCCAGCAGCTTGGTTGGGGGGGGCTCCTACGAGCAGTACTTC,CASSLVGGGSYEQYF
TRBD2,TRBJ2-1,-,TRBV28,TGTGCCAGCAGTTTATGGGCTAGCGGAAGCTCCTACAATGAGCAGTTCTTC,CASSLWASGSSYNEQFF
-,TRBJ2-5,few,TRBV11-2,TGTGCCAGCAGCTTAAGCACTAGTAGGTTGGAGACCCAGTACTTC,CASSLSTSRLETQYF
-,TRBJ1-2,-,TRBV2,TGTGCCAGCAGTGAGCGGGGTTCCCGCTATGGCTACACCTTC,CASSERGSRYGYTF
-,TRBJ2-7,-,TRBV19,TGTGCCAGTAGTATAGCGGGGGTTGGATACGAGCAGTACTTC,CASSIAGVGYEQYF
-,TRBJ1-2,-,TRBV5-1,TGCGCCAGCAGCTTGGCCTCGGGGGGGCTAGACTATGGCTACACCTTC,CASSLASGGLDYGYTF
TRBD1,TRBJ1-4,-,TRBV7-2,TGTGCCAGCAGCTTAACCGGGACAGGGGGCGCGGCTAATGAAAAACTGTTTTTT,CASSLTGTGGAANEKLFF
-,TRBJ1-5,-,TRBV27,TGTGCCAGCAGTTTATCCTCTGGGGCCGGTCAGCCCCAGCATTTT,CASSLSSGAGQPQHF
-,TRBJ2-4,-,TRBV7-2,TGTGCCAGCAGCTGGGGGAGGCGGGGAAAGCGCAAAAACATTCAGTACTTC,CASSWGRRGKRKNIQYF
-,TRBJ2-3,-,TRBV4-1,TGCGCCAGCAGCCAAGATCTTGTCTACCGTACGCAGTATTTT,CASSQDLVYRTQYF
-,TRBJ2-1,-,TRBV2,TGTGCCAGCTTCCTAAGCTCATTATACAATGAGCAGTTCTTC,CASFLSSLYNEQFF
TRBD2,TRBJ2-5,once,TRBV10-3,TGTGCCATCAGTGGGGGAGGGTCTCAAGAGACCCAGTACTTC,CAISGGGSQETQYF
-,TRBJ1-1,-,TRBV12-3/TRBV12-4,TGTGCCAGCAGTTTTCAGGGGAACACTGAAGCTTTCTTT,CASSFQGNTEAFF
TRBD2,TRBJ2-7,-,TRBV14,TGTGCCAGCAGCCCTGGACTAGCGGGGGGGCCATTTTCCTACGAGCAGTACTTC,CASSPGLAGGPFSYEQYF
TRBD1,TRBJ1-2,once,TRBV10-3,TGTGCCATCAGTGGGGACGGCGAGGGGGCTGGCTACACCTTC,CAISGDGEGAGYTF
-,TRBJ2-5,-,TRBV19,TGTGCCAGTAGCCCTACAGGACCCCTTAAGACCCAGTACTTC,CASSPTGPLKTQYF
-,TRBJ2-3,-,TRBV27,TGTGCCAGCAGTTTACAGGGCGGGGAGGGCACAGATACGCAGTATTTT,CASSLQGGEGTDTQYF
-,TRBJ1-2,-,TRBV3-1/TRBV3-2,TGTGCCAGCAGCTCATCGACAGCGATCCTCTATGGCTACACCTTC,CASSSSTAILYGYTF
-,TRBJ1-1,-,TRBV6-5,TGTGCCAGCAAGGTTCGGGGTGTCGCTGAAGCTTTCTTT,CASKVRGVAEAFF
-,TRBJ1-1,-,TRBV14,TGTGCCAGCAGCCGGAACAGGGCTGAAGCTTTCTTT,CASSRNRAEAFF
-,TRBJ2-1,-,TRBV6-4,TGTGCCAGCTATCAAAGAAGGGACAAGAGGAATGAGCAGTTCTTC,CASYQRRDKRNEQFF
-,TRBJ1-1,-,TRBV6-5,TGTGCCAGCAGTTACTCCGGGAGGAACACTGAAGCTTTCTTT,CASSYSGRNTEAFF
-,TRBJ1-1,-,TRBV7-2,TGTGCCAGCAGACTTTCGCCCGGGTACACTGAAGCTTTCTTT,CASRLSPGYTEAFF
-,TRBJ2-7,-,TRBV4-1,TGCGCCAGCAGCCATGGGATTCAGGGCCAGTTCGAGCAGTACTTC,CASSHGIQGQFEQYF
TRBD1,TRBJ1-3,-,TRBV10-3,TGTGCCATCAGTGGGGATGACAGGGGGTATGGAAACACCATATATTTT,CAISGDDRGYGNTIYF
TRBD2,TRBJ2-1,-,TRBV4-3,TGCGCCAGCAGCCAGGAGGGACTAGCGGGGTCTCTGTTCTTC,CASSQEGLAGSLFF
-,TRBJ1-4,-,TRBV29-1,TGCAGCGTTGAACGGGGGGGAGGCGAAAAACTGTTTTTT,CSVERGGGEKLFF
TRBD2,TRBJ2-1,-,TRBV2,TGTGCCAGCAGTGAAGCAGGGCGGGGGTCTTACAATGAGCAGTTCTTC,CASSEAGRGSYNEQFF
-,TRBJ1-1,-,TRBV15,TGTGCCACCAGCGAATTACCTTTAGAGAACACTGAAGCTTTCTTT,CATSELPLENTEAFF
-,TRBJ2-7,-,TRBV6-5,TGTGCATCGTGGAGGGGGCCGGGTGAGCAGTACTTC,CASWRGPGEQYF
TRBD1,TRBJ1-4,-,TRBV19,TGTGCCAGTAGTATTCCGACAGGGCGCAATGAAAAACTGTTTTTT,CASSIPTGRNEKLFF
-,TRBJ2-1,-,TRBV7-8,TGTGCCAGCAGCTTAGACGGCGGAAATGAGCAGTTCTTC,CASSLDGGNEQFF
-,TRBJ1-1,-,TRBV29-1,TGCAGCGCTACAGGCCAAAACACTGAAGCTTTCTTT,CSATGQNTEAFF
-,TRBJ2-2,-,TRBV6-5,TGTGCCAGCAGTTTTCTAAGTACCGGGGAGCTGTTTTTT,CASSFLSTGELFF
TRBD1,TRBJ1-1,once,TRBV7-3,TGTGCCAGCAGCCCCCAGGGGGCGGCTGAAGCTTTCTTT,CASSPQGAAEAFF
-,TRBJ2-1,-,TRBV29-1,TGCAGCGTTGATGGACAGAACAATGAGCAGTTCTTC,CSVDGQNNEQFF
-,TRBJ2-3,-,TRBV6-2/TRBV6-3,TGTGCCAGCAGTTACTCCCCCTCCGGTCAGCGGATCAATACAGATACGCAGTATTTT,CASSYSPSGQRINTDTQYF
-,TRBJ2-7,-,TRBV28,TGTGCCTCCCGCGAGGTGGACAGATCCTACGAGCAGTACTTC,CASREVDRSYEQYF
TRBD1,TRBJ2-1,-,TRBV18,TGTGCCAGCTCACCGCCCGGACAGGGGAGTTTCAATGAGCAGTTCTTC,CASSPPGQGSFNEQFF
TRBD2,TRBJ2-2,-,TRBV6-2/TRBV6-3,TGTGCCAGCAGCCCCGGACTAGCGGGAGTTGGCGGGGAGCTGTTTTTT,CASSPGLAGVGGELFF
-,TRBJ1-1,few,TRBV5-5,TGTGCCAGCAGCTTGGATCTGGGGAGTAACACTGAAGCTTTCTTT,CASSLDLGSNTEAFF
-,TRBJ2-4,once,TRBV7-2,TGTGCCAGCAGCCTGGGGGGAGCGGGAGCCAAAAACATTCAGTACTTC,CASSLGGAGAKNIQYF
TRBD1,TRBJ1-5,-,TRBV5-6,TGTGCCAGCAGCCCGACAGGGAGGCAGCCCCAGCATTTT,CASSPTGRQPQHF
TRBD1,TRBJ1-6,-,TRBV2,TGTGCCAGCAGTGAATTGGGCCCCGGGACAGGGGCCTCTCCCCTCCACTTT,CASSELGPGTGASPLHF
TRBD2,TRBJ2-1,-,TRBV19,TGTGCCAGTAGTATTTTGTCTAGCGGGAGTTATGAGCAGTTCTTC,CASSILSSGSYEQFF
-,TRBJ1-1,few,TRBV5-1,TGCGCCAGCAGCTTGACAGGTGGGCGGGGATACACTGAAGCTTTCTTT,CASSLTGGRGYTEAFF
TRBD1,TRBJ1-2,-,TRBV27,TGTGCCAGCAGTTTATCGATAGGGACAGGGGAGAACTATGGCTACACCTTC,CASSLSIGTGENYGYTF
TRBD1,TRBJ2-6,few,TRBV4-3,TGCGCCAGCAGCCAAGATCTCGGACAGGGGACGGTCTCTGGGGCCAACGTCCTGACTTTC,CASSQDLGQGTVSGANVLTF